This is a list of T cell receptor beta chains from one sample in a study of identical twins. TCRdb passed the 5' RACE reads through MiXCR, listing each CDR3 protein once. The repertoire holds about 890,000 distinct CDR3 sequences, with roughly an eighth as singletons. The sample was also reused in another study, on yellow fever vaccine responses in identical twins.

Sequenced: PBMCs. These receptors came from a woman aged 18-30 years in good health. The CDR3 runs from the conserved cysteine through the conserved F or W. A D gene is named only where the DNA matches it firmly. The size field is filled for only some rows; it gives once, few, many or a size class.

TRBV5-1	TRBJ2-5	TRBD1	NA	CASSPSTGTGSETQYF	TGCGCCAGCAGCCCTTCGACCGGGACAGGGTCGGAGACCCAGTACTTC
TRBV20-1	TRBJ2-7	NA	few	CSATASTGGEGYF	TGCAGTGCTACCGCTTCGACAGGCGGCGAGGGGTACTTC
TRBV20-1	TRBJ2-5	TRBD2	many	CSARAGGQGETQYF	TGCAGTGCTAGAGCGGGGGGGCAGGGAGAGACCCAGTACTTC
TRBV12-3/TRBV12-4	TRBJ1-1	NA	many	CASGPNTEAFF	TGTGCCAGCGGACCGAACACTGAAGCTTTCTTT
TRBV7-8	TRBJ2-1	TRBD2	few	CASSLRIAGVGSYNEQFF	TGTGCCAGCAGCTTGAGGATAGCGGGAGTGGGCTCCTACAATGAGCAGTTCTTC
TRBV7-2	TRBJ1-2	NA	few	CASSLDAHNYGYTF	TGTGCCAGCAGCTTAGACGCTCATAACTATGGCTACACCTTC
TRBV29-1	TRBJ1-1	TRBD1	many	CSGGQGSRTEAFF	TGCAGCGGGGGACAGGGGTCGAGGACTGAAGCTTTCTTT
TRBV7-2	TRBJ2-5	TRBD1	few	CASTHRGEETQYF	TGTGCCAGCACCCACAGGGGGGAGGAGACCCAGTACTTC
TRBV5-1	TRBJ2-1	NA	many	CASSLTGGPYNEQFF	TGTGCCAGCAGTTTGACCGGGGGGCCCTACAATGAGCAGTTCTTC
TRBV20-1	TRBJ2-7	NA	many	CSARDRGGPYEQYF	TGCAGTGCTAGAGATCGGGGTGGGCCCTACGAGCAGTACTTC
TRBV5-1	TRBJ1-4	NA	NA	CASSLAGMDEKLFF	TGCGCCAGCAGCTTGGCGGGAATGGATGAAAAACTGTTTTTT
TRBV7-3	TRBJ2-1	NA	many	CASSPLSGEQFF	TGTGCCAGCAGCCCCCTTAGTGGTGAGCAGTTCTTC
TRBV19	TRBJ1-1	NA	NA	CASNRVGWDTEAFF	TGTGCCAGTAACCGAGTCGGTTGGGACACTGAAGCTTTCTTT
TRBV3-1	TRBJ1-1	NA	many	CASSQEAGNTEAFF	TGTGCCAGCAGCCAAGAGGCGGGAAACACTGAAGCTTTCTTT
TRBV29-1	TRBJ1-1	NA	many	CSVEKEGWNTEAFF	TGCAGCGTTGAGAAGGAGGGTTGGAATACTGAAGCTTTCTTT
TRBV6-1	TRBJ1-2	NA	NA	CATRDLFKGYGYTF	TGTGCCACCAGAGACCTCTTTAAGGGCTATGGCTACACCTTC
TRBV25-1	TRBJ2-5	NA	NA	CASSDSETQYF	TGTGCCAGCAGTGATTCAGAGACCCAGTACTTC
TRBV6-2/TRBV6-3	TRBJ2-1	TRBD2	NA	CASSYVPSGRSSSYNEQFF	TGTGCCAGCAGTTACGTCCCTAGCGGGAGGTCCAGCTCCTACAATGAGCAGTTCTTC
TRBV20-1	TRBJ2-1	NA	NA	CCALEFGQLSSYNEQFF	TGCTGCGCCCTCGAATTTGGACAGTTGAGCTCCTACAATGAGCAGTTCTTC
TRBV20-1	TRBJ2-2	TRBD2	NA	CSARSGTSGGNTGELFF	TGCAGTGCTAGGTCCGGGACTAGCGGGGGGAACACCGGGGAGCTGTTTTTT
TRBV9	TRBJ1-3	NA	few	CASSVGAGSSGNTIYF	TGTGCCAGCAGCGTAGGAGCGGGCAGCTCTGGAAACACCATATATTTT
TRBV28	TRBJ2-5	NA	NA	CASSQTKKWARETQYF	TGTGCCAGCAGTCAGACGAAGAAATGGGCACGAGAGACCCAGTACTTC
TRBV15	TRBJ2-2	TRBD1	NA	CATSRGGQGLSGELFF	TGTGCCACCAGCAGGGGCGGACAGGGTCTGTCCGGGGAGCTGTTTTTT
TRBV3-1	TRBJ2-1	TRBD2	NA	CASSQVSSWTSRTYNEQFF	TGTGCCAGCAGCCAAGTGTCCTCATGGACTAGCCGGACCTACAATGAGCAGTTCTTC
TRBV15	TRBJ1-1	NA	NA	CATSLERGYEAFF	TGTGCCACCAGCCTCGAGCGGGGATATGAAGCTTTCTTT
TRBV7-9	TRBJ1-2	NA	NA	CASSRRGGARNYGYTF	TGTGCCAGCAGCCGGCGGGGAGGGGCGCGGAACTATGGCTACACCTTC